This T cell receptor (beta chain) was found in a study of shared clonotypes between healthy human individuals. About the study: Donors were two women and a few men aged 18 to 49. Study findings and constraints: The study drew on few donors, limiting represented genetic and exposure-history diversity.

The CDR3 totals 13 residues. Per the germline V gene, CDR1 is MNHNY and CDR2 is SVGAGI (reference sequence). Turning to this clone: Its antigen is unidentified. It is likely a read error: a sequence one base away is far more abundant. The identical CDR3 is also encoded by other nucleotide sequences in the sample.

As handled by the study authors: In the immunoSEQ data, sequences were junction-only and lacked quality scores, so filtering differed. Libraries were prepared by immunoSEQ multiplex PCR; TCRdb keeps only in-frame clonotypes and omits some of them. V and J calls and clone size are those listed in that table; D and trimming were worked out from the DNA. Of about 490,000 clones in the sample, 65% to 85% were seen once. The unsorted samples had 100 million or so PBMCs used for genomic DNA. The chain is built from TRBV6-6 and TRBJ1-1, with a possible D match to TRBD1 (5 bases). The sequenced sample was PBMCs. This sequence originates from a middle-aged woman in good health. Some clones in this sample may be carry-over from other donors' samples. The CDR3 loop is CASSPTENTEALF. Here the CDR3 DNA reads TGTGCCAGCAGCCCGACAGAGAACACTGAAGCTCTCTTT.